What follows are 30 T cell receptor beta chains derived from one specimen sequenced in a study of control samples from healthy donors and cancer patients. Assay: immunoSEQ multiplex PCR; the TCRdb copy retains only in-frame clones and omits some. The table shows fewer than 200,000 clones, with just over 90% occurring only once. Sequencing was performed on blood. These receptors were taken from a woman aged 55-75 years in good health.

The V gene is TRBV28, the J gene TRBJ1-2; 8 bases are a match to TRBD1. The CDR3 contains 14 residues. Trimming removed 8 bases from V and 2 bases from J; junction bases left unmatched: 7. In germline, CDR1 is MDHEN, CDR2 SYDVKM. The CDR3: CASVRQGKNYGYTF. CDR3 sequence (DNA): TGTGCCAGCGTCAGACAGGGGAAGAACTATGGCTACACCTTC.

The J gene is TRBJ2-5, the V gene TRBV10-1; the match to TRBD1 covers 7 bases. The V gene's germline CDR1 is WNHNN and CDR2 SYGVQD (reference sequence). J gave up 2 bases and V 5 bases, and 2 bases lay outside the gene matches. CDR3 length equals 13 residues. CDR3 nucleotides: TGCGCCAGCAGTCAGGGGGTACAAGAGACCCAGTACTTC. Residues: CASSQGVQETQYF.

This clone was seen only once. This chain joins TRBV5-1 and TRBJ2-3; a possible D gene is TRBD2 (6 bases). From germline, CDR1 is SGHRS and CDR2 YFSETQ. The CDR3 totals 18 residues. The V gene lost 3 bases and the J gene lost 0 bases, with 20 bases spanning the gap. The CDR3 DNA follows: TGCGCCAGCAGCTCACCCCCCGGGCGGGGTTCTAGCACAGATACGCAGTATTTT. It is translated as CASSSPPGRGSSTDTQYF. Supplemented by reference TRBV5-1 and TRBJ2-3, the full variable domain reads KAGVTQTPRYLIKTRGQQVTLSCSPISGHRSVSWYQQTPGQGLQFLFEYFSETQRNKGNFPGRFSGRQFSNSRSEMNVSTLELGDSALYLCASSSPPGRGSSTDTQYFGPGTRLTVL.

This clone showed up just once. The chain employs TRBV5-4 and TRBJ1-1; no definite D call. There are 16 residues in the CDR3. Deletions cut 0 bases from V and 0 bases from J, with 12 bases between. CDR1 SGHNT and CDR2 YYREEE come from the germline V gene (reference sequence). Here the CDR3 reads CASSLGSGSLNTEAFF. The CDR3 DNA reads TGTGCCAGCAGCTTGGGTTCAGGTAGTTTGAACACTGAAGCTTTCTTT.

This sequence joins TRBV5-1 and TRBJ1-1; 7 bases match TRBD1. This CDR3 is built from 15 residues. The V segment lost 4 bases and the J segment 0 bases; nucleotides outside the gene matches: 6. Germline lookup yields CDR1 SGHRS and CDR2 YFSETQ. The CDR3 DNA reads TGCGCCAGCAGCCCGGGACAGTTCATGAACACTGAAGCTTTCTTT. As protein: CASSPGQFMNTEAFF.

The chain couples TRBV12-3 or TRBV12-4 to TRBJ2-5; no clear D. V was clipped by 3 bases and J by 2 bases, with 4 bases between them. The CDR3 runs 12 residues. CDR3 sequence reads: CASSLLQETQYF. Here the CDR3 DNA reads TGTGCCAGCAGTTTGCTTCAAGAGACCCAGTACTTC.

The chain is built from TRBV10-3 and TRBJ2-1; the match to TRBD2 covers 9 bases. Germline loops: CDR1 ENHRY, CDR2 SYGVKD. CDR3 size: 15 residues. The V gene end was trimmed by 3 bases and the J gene end by 8 bases; junction bases not matched to a gene: 8. CDR3 bases: TGTGCCATCAGTGATAGCGGGGGCGCCGCCGATGAGCAGTTCTTC. Its protein product is CAISDSGGAADEQFF.

The chain recombines TRBV5-1 with TRBJ1-1; D remains ambiguous. The CDR3 contains 15 residues. The V end was cut by 1 base, the J end by 0 bases, with 10 bases between. The V gene's germline CDR1 is SGHRS and CDR2 YFSETQ. The CDR3 loop reads CASSLMVSLNTEAFF. Written as DNA, the CDR3 is TGCGCCAGCAGCTTGATGGTCTCCCTGAACACTGAAGCTTTCTTT.

This clone came up once. The V gene is TRBV19, the J gene TRBJ2-7; unclear D gene. The CDR3 sequence is 14 residues long. V was shortened by 1 base and J by 0 bases, with 7 bases between the two germline ends. Germline assignment: CDR1 LNHDA and CDR2 SQIVND (reference sequence). CDR3 protein: CASSIVAGSYEQYF. The CDR3 coding sequence is TGTGCCAGTAGTATAGTTGCCGGCTCCTACGAGCAGTACTTC.

This chain uses TRBV19 with TRBJ1-5, with 11 bases matching TRBD1. Germline values: CDR1 LNHDA, CDR2 SQIVND (reference sequence). The J segment lost 3 bases and the V segment lost 3 bases, leaving 4 bases of the junction unmatched. CDR3 length equals 16 residues. This CDR3 reads CASSILDRGHNQPQHF. The CDR3 DNA is TGTGCCAGTAGTATCTTGGACAGGGGGCACAATCAGCCCCAGCATTTT.

This clone has a single count. This rearrangement joins TRBV29-1 to TRBJ1-1, with D perhaps matching TRBD1 (6 bases). Trimming took 1 base from V and 2 from J, leaving 11 bases between them. This CDR3 comprises 14 residues. CDR1 and CDR2 (germline): SQVTM, ANQGSEA. CDR3 sequence: CSVEGVQGNTEAFF. The CDR3 DNA follows: TGCAGCGTTGAAGGGGTACAGGGAAACACTGAAGCTTTCTTT.

V gene TRBV7-9 combines with J gene TRBJ1-2, with 8 bases fitting TRBD1. V was clipped by 2 bases and J by 8 bases; unmatched bases: 10. The CDR3 loop spans 15 amino acids. Germline V gene sequence: CDR1 SEHNR, CDR2 FQNEAQ (reference sequence). The CDR3 coding sequence is TGTGCCAGCAGCTTACAACTCGGGACAGGAGAAGGCTACACCTTC. This translates into CASSLQLGTGEGYTF.

The V call is TRBV7-3, the J call TRBJ2-5; D is possibly TRBD2 (7 bases). V dropped 3 bases and J dropped 5 bases, with 19 bases sitting between them. Germline assignment: CDR1 SGHTA and CDR2 FQGTGA. The CDR3 sequence is 16 residues long. In nucleotides, the CDR3 is TGTGCCAGCAGCTTCGGGGTCCGGGGGGCTCCGGAGACCCAGTACTTC. Amino acid sequence: CASSFGVRGAPETQYF.

The gene calls are TRBV6-6 and TRBJ1-1; D is unclear. The CDR3 has 14 amino acids. Between the trimmed V and J ends, which lost 2 bases and 1 base, there was a span of 8 bases. CDR1 is MNHNY and CDR2 is SVGAGI in the germline V gene (reference sequence). The CDR3: CASSYLRENTEAFF. For the CDR3, the DNA is TGTGCCAGCAGTTACCTACGAGAGAACACTGAAGCTTTCTTT.

This chain links TRBV4-3 with TRBJ1-4, with unresolved D. Trimming took off 2 bases at V and 5 bases at J, with 12 bases between the two ends. Per germline, CDR1 LGHNA and CDR2 YSLEER. This CDR3 has 15 residues. The CDR3 region has the DNA TGCGCCAGCAGCCAATCTAAGAGACAAAATGAAAAACTGTTTTTT. Translated, it gives CASSQSKRQNEKLFF.

This chain joins TRBV5-6 and TRBJ1-3; the D is unclear. The CDR3 runs 15 residues. V lost 0 bases and J 0 bases, leaving 7 bases between the germline ends. Germline CDR1 and CDR2: SGHDT and YYEEEE. CDR3 bases: TGTGCCAGCAGCTTGGCCCCAGTCTCTGGAAACACCATATATTTT. Amino acid sequence: CASSLAPVSGNTIYF.

The chain recombines TRBV29-1 with TRBJ1-2, with 10 bases identical to TRBD1. The CDR3 consists of 13 residues. V shed 1 base, J shed 7 bases, and the junction held 3 bases outside the gene matches. Germline V lookup: CDR1 SQVTM, CDR2 ANQGSEA. For the CDR3, the DNA is TGCAGCGTTGAAGGGGGACAGGGGATTGGCTACACCTTC. Translating it yields CSVEGGQGIGYTF.

This clone appeared once. In DNA form, the CDR3 reads TGTGCCAGCAGCCAAGAAGACCTTCTCCAGCAGACCCAGTACTTC. It codes for CASSQEDLLQQTQYF. The chain links TRBV9 to TRBJ2-5; D remains unclear. Trimming took off 4 bases at V and 6 bases at J, with 19 bases between the two ends. Germline CDR1 SGDLS, CDR2 YYNGEE. The CDR3 has 15 amino acids.

This chain uses TRBV9 with TRBJ1-1; TRBD1 matches at 9 bases. Trimming removed 2 bases from V and 1 base from J; junction bases left unmatched: 6. The V gene's germline CDR1 is SGDLS and CDR2 YYNGEE. The CDR3 length is 16 residues. The CDR3 spells CASSVPGQGPNTEAFF. The CDR3 region has the DNA TGTGCCAGCAGCGTTCCGGGACAGGGACCGAACACTGAAGCTTTCTTT.

The chain is built from TRBV4-3 and TRBJ2-5; D is uncertain. This CDR3 comprises 15 residues. V shed 0 bases and J shed 5 bases, with 13 bases lying between them. Germline V gene data show CDR1 as LGHNA and CDR2 as YSLEER. The CDR3 reads CASSQEAALGETQYF. CDR3 in DNA: TGCGCCAGCAGCCAAGAGGCCGCTTTGGGGGAGACCCAGTACTTC.

The chain combines TRBV27 with TRBJ2-7; D is unclear. This CDR3 is built from 14 residues. Trimming cost V 7 bases and J 4 bases, with 17 bases left between them. The germline V gene encodes CDR1 MNHEY and CDR2 SMNVEV (reference sequence). The CDR3 reads CASNVGPILYEQYF. The CDR3 coding sequence is TGTGCCAGCAACGTAGGACCCATTCTTTACGAGCAGTACTTC.

J is TRBJ2-3 and V is TRBV14, with D perhaps matching TRBD2 (6 bases). Trimming stripped 3 bases from V and 4 bases from J, with 14 bases between. The CDR3 runs to 15 residues. In germline, CDR1 is SGHDN, CDR2 FVKESK. The CDR3 region has the DNA TGTGCCAGCAGCCAGGGGACTGCTGAGGCAGATACGCAGTATTTT. This sequence encodes CASSQGTAEADTQYF. Using reference TRBV14 and TRBJ2-3 for the parts outside the CDR3, the full variable domain is EAGVTQFPSHSVIEKGQTVTLRCDPISGHDNLYWYRRVMGKEIKFLLHFVKESKQDESGMPNNRFLAERTGGTYSTLKVQPAELEDSGVYFCASSQGTAEADTQYFGPGTRLTVL.

The chain joins TRBV5-4 to TRBJ2-7; 12 nucleotides match TRBD2. The CDR3 consists of 14 residues. Looked up from germline, CDR1 is SGHNT and CDR2 is YYREEE (reference sequence). J was trimmed by 6 bases and V by 4 bases; bases with no gene match: 5. CDR3 residues: CASSPGLAGIEQYF. The CDR3, as DNA: TGTGCCAGCAGCCCCGGACTAGCGGGGATCGAGCAGTACTTC.

This rearrangement joins TRBV20-1 to TRBJ2-1; the D gene is possibly TRBD2 (5 bases). There are 13 residues in the CDR3. The germline V and J ends were trimmed by 3 bases and 4 bases, with 10 bases remaining between them. The germline CDR1 and CDR2 sequences are DFQATT and SNEGSKA (reference sequence). The CDR3 here is CSASVGEYNEQFF. CDR3 DNA sequence: TGCAGTGCTAGTGTCGGGGAGTACAATGAGCAGTTCTTC.

The chain is built from TRBV10-3 and TRBJ1-2, with TRBD1 matching 7 bases. The V gene end was trimmed by 6 bases and the J gene end by 5 bases; junction bases not matched to a gene: 12. The CDR3 has 15 amino acids. Germline V CDR1 and CDR2: ENHRY, SYGVKD. CDR3 DNA sequence: TGTGCCATCAGCACAAACGCGGGACAGACTTATGGCTACACCTTC. It yields the protein CAISTNAGQTYGYTF.

The chain joins TRBV6-5 to TRBJ1-1; TRBD1 matches 11 bases. Trimming at V came to 1 base and at J to 5 bases, leaving 6 bases not matched to a gene. In germline, CDR1 is MNHEY, CDR2 SVGAGI. This CDR3 contains 16 residues. CDR3 bases: TGTGCCAGCAGTTACTGGACAGGGGGCCTCTTAACTGAAGCTTTCTTT. It translates to CASSYWTGGLLTEAFF.

Written as DNA, the CDR3 is TGTGCCAGTAATCCAGGGGAGATCTATGGCTACACCTTC. Its translation is CASNPGEIYGYTF. The rearrangement uses TRBV19 and TRBJ1-2; perhaps TRBD1 as D (6 bases). The germline gives CDR1 LNHDA, CDR2 SQIVND (reference sequence). CDR3 length equals 13 residues. V lost 7 bases to trimming and J lost 4 bases, with 13 bases between them.

The J gene is TRBJ1-2, the V gene TRBV3-1 (or the pseudogene TRBV3-2); no reliable D call. Trimming cost V 4 bases and J 0 bases, with 12 bases left between them. This CDR3 has 15 residues. Germline V gene data show CDR1 as LGHDT and CDR2 as YNNKEL (reference sequence). This CDR3 reads CASSLRTAANYGYTF. As DNA, the CDR3 is TGTGCCAGCAGCCTCAGGACGGCCGCTAACTATGGCTACACCTTC.

The chain uses TRBV7-2 and TRBJ1-1; D not certain. CDR3 length: 16 residues. Germline values: CDR1 SGHTA, CDR2 FQGNSA. V lost 1 base, J lost 9 bases, and 21 bases lay in between. DNA for the CDR3: TGTGCCAGCAGCTTAGTTAGGACCCGGGTAGCGAAAAAAGCTTTCTTT. Its protein product is CASSLVRTRVAKKAFF.

This clone has just one count. The chain employs TRBV5-4 and TRBJ2-1; 8 nucleotides agree with TRBD1. Germline values: CDR1 SGHNT, CDR2 YYREEE (reference sequence). V lost 5 bases to trimming and J lost 5 bases; unmatched junction nucleotides: 6. The CDR3 contains 14 residues. The CDR3 protein is CASSPGTGNNEQFF. The DNA for the CDR3 is TGTGCCAGCAGTCCCGGGACAGGAAACAATGAGCAGTTCTTC.